In this sample, the clone carrying this TCR beta chain turned up many times. Its specificity is unknown. The CDR3 contains 17 residues. Germline CDR1 and CDR2: MDHEN and SYDVKM. Trimming stripped 3 bases from V and 5 bases from J, with 22 bases between. This sample was taken from a study of T cells in Graves' hyperthyroidism and ophthalmopathy. Regarding the study as a whole: In the blood, most expanded thyroid clonotypes above 0.001 appeared as well. Ophthalmopathy was distinguished from stable hyperthyroidism by 13 V-J signatures.

Any patient presenting with uncontrolled infection, other autoimmune disease, pregnancy or lactation was left out. PBMCs came from 7.5 to 10 ml fresh peripheral blood. TCR beta CDR3 region amplification was performed from RNA transcripts. HTBI primers drove first-round RT-PCR of the TCR CDR3. TCRdb ran MiXCR on the multiplex PCR reads and lists one entry per CDR3 protein. Of over 500,000 distinct CDR3 sequences detected, 15% to 20% appear once; the ten largest clones hold over 25%. The material sequenced was blood. V usage is TRBV28 and J usage is TRBJ1-2; D is possibly TRBD1 (6 bases). This receptor was obtained from a woman under 40 with Graves' ophthalmopathy. In nucleotides, the CDR3 is TGTGCCAGCAGTTTCTGGTCCGGGGGCCAAAACATTTATGGCTACACCTTC. Translation gives CASSFWSGGQNIYGYTF.